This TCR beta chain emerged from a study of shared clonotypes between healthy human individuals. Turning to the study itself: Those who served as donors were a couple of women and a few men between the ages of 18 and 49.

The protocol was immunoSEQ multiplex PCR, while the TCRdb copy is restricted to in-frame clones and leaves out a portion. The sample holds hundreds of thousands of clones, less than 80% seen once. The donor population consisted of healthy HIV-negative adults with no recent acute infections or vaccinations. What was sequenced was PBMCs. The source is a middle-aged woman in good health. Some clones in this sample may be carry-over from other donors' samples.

The CDR3 DNA reads TGTGCCAGCAGTCTAAGGGGGGGCCTGGGGACAGATACGCAGTATTTT. Translated: CASSLRGGLGTDTQYF. The chain carries TRBV11-2 and TRBJ2-3; D possibly corresponds to TRBD2 (7 bases). This CDR3 region has 16 residues. V shed 6 bases and J shed 3 bases, with 19 bases lying between them. Germline V gene data show CDR1 as SGHAT and CDR2 as FQNNGV.